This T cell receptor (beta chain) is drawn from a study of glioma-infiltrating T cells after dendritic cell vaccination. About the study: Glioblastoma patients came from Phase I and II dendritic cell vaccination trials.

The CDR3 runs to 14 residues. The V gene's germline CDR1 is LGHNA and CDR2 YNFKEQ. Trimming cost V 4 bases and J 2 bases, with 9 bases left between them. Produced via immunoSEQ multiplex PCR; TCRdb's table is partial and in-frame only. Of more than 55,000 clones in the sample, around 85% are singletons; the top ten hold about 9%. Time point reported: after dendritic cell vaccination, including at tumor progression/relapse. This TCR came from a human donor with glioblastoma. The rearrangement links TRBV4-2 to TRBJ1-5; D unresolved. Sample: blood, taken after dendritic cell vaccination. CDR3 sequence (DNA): TGTGCCAGCAGCCTGATTGCGGGCAATCAGCCCCAGCATTTT. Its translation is CASSLIAGNQPQHF.